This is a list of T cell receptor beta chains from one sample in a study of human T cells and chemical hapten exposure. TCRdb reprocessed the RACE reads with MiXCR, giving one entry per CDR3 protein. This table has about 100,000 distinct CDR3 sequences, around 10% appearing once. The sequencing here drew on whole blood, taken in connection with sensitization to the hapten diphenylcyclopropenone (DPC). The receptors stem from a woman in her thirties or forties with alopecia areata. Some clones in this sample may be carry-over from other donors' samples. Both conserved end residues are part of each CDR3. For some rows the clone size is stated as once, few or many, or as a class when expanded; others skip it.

CASGPGTGREAFF,many,TRBV12-5
CASSGKGNEQFF,NA,TRBV28
CASSRDLAGWAQYF,many,TRBV11-2
CASSPRYNEQFF,many,TRBV14
CASSVFSYNSPLHF,many,TRBV25-1
CAVRDLQETQYF,NA,TRBV19
CSVDRGTEAFF,NA,TRBV29-1
CASSQDWNSGNTIYF,NA,TRBV14
CASSSSLAAASYEQYF,few,TRBV7-2
CASSLEQGADEQYF,NA,TRBV5-4
CASTTAGGRDSPLHF,few,TRBV7-2
CSARLRGQGGYTF,few,TRBV20-1
CASSFDDSYTEAFF,many,TRBV27
CASSGTQPPDTQYF,NA,TRBV5-1
CASSQAGELFF,many,TRBV3-1
CATSRDPDRVSPLHF,few,TRBV15
CASSPDTVGETQYF,many,TRBV11-1
CATSDYGTRQDNTDTQYF,few,TRBV24-1
CASSLDPGGVTEAFF,NA,TRBV5-1
CASSVGDTQYF,few,TRBV9
CSAPTSDLRREQYF,many,TRBV20-1
CASRFTRGGNQPQHF,NA,TRBV6-5
CASSLLLPSTDTQYF,NA,TRBV7-2
CASSLESGDGYGYTF,NA,TRBV7-2
CSATSWDSYNEQFF,few,TRBV20-1
CASSLDGGGFGEQYF,few,TRBV12-3/TRBV12-4
CASGLVLANQPQHF,many,TRBV12-5
CASSRPGSGIYEQFF,few,TRBV6-5
CASRGTGTGANVLTF,many,TRBV6-2/TRBV6-3
CASSTGRDDTQYF,NA,TRBV7-8
CSAQGGGPSSYEQYF,many,TRBV20-1
CASSLWLATGELFF,many,TRBV5-5
CAWRDRQGNQPQHF,few,TRBV30
CASSQARRSGELFF,many,TRBV4-3
CASSLAGGLPSGYNEQFF,many,TRBV5-1
CASSLGRPIYNEQFF,few,TRBV6-5
CSALGQRGSNQPQHF,many,TRBV20-1
CTSKWGATVQETQYF,many,TRBV6-5
CAWSDDTRLEAFF,few,TRBV30
CASSLVAAYGYTF,NA,TRBV5-6
CAWEAGPRNYGYTF,few,TRBV30
CASSLVGGAYNEQFF,few,TRBV7-2
CAWRVPGLPGYTF,few,TRBV30
CASSLLNIPLHF,many,TRBV12-3/TRBV12-4
CASRWGGTEAFF,few,TRBV6-2/TRBV6-3
CASSEVRWGSSSSGNTIYF,few,TRBV6-1
CASMGSSGPREQYF,NA,TRBV7-2
CASSPVTATLGTEAFF,NA,TRBV18
CASSPGDRLNEKLFF,NA,TRBV18
CASSPGLQNIQYF,few,TRBV11-3
CASSYSLRGRLGGYTF,few,TRBV6-5
CASSPQGTGRGTEAFF,NA,TRBV18